The entry that follows covers one T cell receptor beta chain sequence. Its target is not known. A sample-barcoded 5' primer and a J-beta primer mix were used in a second PCR of roughly 6 to 11 cycles. Each of the cDNA molecules was tagged by a template-switch adaptor with 12 random nucleotides. Every sample produced at least 2.5 million CDR3-containing paired-end reads. TCRdb passed the 5' RACE reads through MiXCR, listing each CDR3 protein once. The repertoire holds 1.5 million to 2 million distinct CDR3 sequences, with approximately 50% as singletons. This sample is drawn from a study of blood T cells in healthy people across ages. Whole-study results and caveats: TCR beta diversity, measured per million T cells, fell in a roughly linear way with age.

With each sample, at least 6 micrograms of total RNA were extracted. The germline V gene has CDR1 SGHVS and CDR2 FNYEAQ. The CDR3 has 15 residues. V lost 7 bases and J lost 2, with 17 bases in between. The TCR originated in a middle-aged woman in good health. The chain employs TRBV7-6 and TRBJ1-1; the D is unclear. Sequencing was done on a sample of blood. The CDR3 region is CASNPISGSNTEAFF. In DNA form, the CDR3 reads TGTGCCAGCAACCCGATATCGGGGTCTAACACTGAAGCTTTCTTT.